Sequencing of this T cell receptor beta chain was carried out in a study of OX40 agonist ivuxolimab in advanced cancers. Study information: The drug used for patients, ivuxolimab, was an agonistic anti-OX40 (CD134) antibody.

Only in-frame clones appear in the TCRdb table, and some are missing; sequencing was by immunoSEQ multiplex PCR. The data contain 75,000 to 100,000 clones, about 86% of them seen just once; the ten biggest clones take up over 1.5%. The CDR3 is made up of 14 amino acids. Losses at the gene ends were 7 bases for V and 3 bases for J; bases not matched to a gene: 2. Germline V gene data show CDR1 as MNHEY and CDR2 as SVGAGI. The chain is built from TRBV6-5 and TRBJ1-6; TRBD1 agrees at 8 bases. The sample was CD4+ or CD8+ T cells sorted from blood, taken in a trial of the OX40 agonist ivuxolimab. The TCR was taken from an adult with an advanced solid tumor such as melanoma, head and neck, liver or kidney cancer. The CDR3 DNA follows: TGTGCCAGCAATACAGGGGGCTATAATTCACCCCTCCACTTT. Translating gives CASNTGGYNSPLHF.